The table lists the clone carrying this T cell receptor beta chain with a few counts. This specimen belongs to a study of T cells in Graves' hyperthyroidism and ophthalmopathy. Across 18 months, stable Graves' hyperthyroidism was marked by no progression to ophthalmopathy. What was amplified from RNA transcripts were TCR beta CDR3 regions. The TCR CDR3 first-round RT-PCR relied on the HTBI primer set. TCRdb reprocessed the multiplex PCR reads with MiXCR, giving one entry per CDR3 protein. Of approximately 740,000 distinct CDR3 sequences in the sample, about 14% were seen once. This CDR3 is built from 17 residues. Losses at the gene ends were 2 bases for V and 6 bases for J; bases not matched to a gene: 10. From germline, CDR1 is SEHNR and CDR2 FQNEAQ (reference sequence).

This TCR was sampled from a woman younger than 35 with Graves' hyperthyroidism. The chain carries TRBV7-9 and TRBJ2-1; the match to TRBD1 covers 10 bases. The source material was blood. This chain's CDR3 is CASSLKAGTGAGNEQFF. For the CDR3, the DNA is TGTGCCAGCAGCTTAAAGGCCGGGACAGGGGCAGGCAATGAGCAGTTCTTC.